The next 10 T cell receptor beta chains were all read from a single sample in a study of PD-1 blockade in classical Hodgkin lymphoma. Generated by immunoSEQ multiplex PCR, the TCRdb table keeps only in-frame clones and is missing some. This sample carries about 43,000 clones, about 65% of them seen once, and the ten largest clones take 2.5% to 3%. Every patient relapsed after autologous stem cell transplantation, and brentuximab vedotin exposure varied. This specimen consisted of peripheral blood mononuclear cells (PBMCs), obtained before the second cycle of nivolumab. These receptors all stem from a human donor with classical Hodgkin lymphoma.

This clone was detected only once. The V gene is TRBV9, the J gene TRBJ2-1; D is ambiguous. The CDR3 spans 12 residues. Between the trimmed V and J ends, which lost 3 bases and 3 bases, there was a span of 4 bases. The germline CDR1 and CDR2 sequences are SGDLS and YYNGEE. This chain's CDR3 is CASSAYYNEQFF. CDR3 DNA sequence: TGTGCCAGCAGCGCCTACTACAATGAGCAGTTCTTC.

Written as DNA, the CDR3 is TGTGCCAGCAGCCCCTGGGTAGTCCGCATAAACACCGGGGAGCTGTTTTTT. This encodes CASSPWVVRINTGELFF. This chain connects TRBV9 to TRBJ2-2; D is uncertain. The germline CDR1 and CDR2 sequences are SGDLS and YYNGEE. The CDR3 spans 17 residues. V lost 4 bases and J 2 bases, leaving 18 bases between the germline ends.

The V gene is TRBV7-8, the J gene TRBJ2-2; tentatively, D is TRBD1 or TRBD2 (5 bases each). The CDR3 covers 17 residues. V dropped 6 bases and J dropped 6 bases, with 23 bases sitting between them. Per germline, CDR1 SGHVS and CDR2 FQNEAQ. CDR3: CASSQDPGRIIAGELFF. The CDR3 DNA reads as TGTGCCAGCAGTCAAGATCCGGGACGGATTATCGCCGGGGAGCTGTTTTTT.

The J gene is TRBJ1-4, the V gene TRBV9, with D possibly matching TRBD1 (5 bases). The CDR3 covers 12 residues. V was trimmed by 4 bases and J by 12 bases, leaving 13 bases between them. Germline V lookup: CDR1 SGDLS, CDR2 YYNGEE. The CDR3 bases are TGTGCCAGCAGCCAAACCCGGGACGAACTGTTTTTT. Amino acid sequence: CASSQTRDELFF.

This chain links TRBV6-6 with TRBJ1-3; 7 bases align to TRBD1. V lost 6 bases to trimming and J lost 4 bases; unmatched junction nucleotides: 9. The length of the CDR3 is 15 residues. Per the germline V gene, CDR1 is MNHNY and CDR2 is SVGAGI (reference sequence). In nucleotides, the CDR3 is TGTGCCAGCAGCCATGGGGGGACAGTCGGAAACACCATATATTTT. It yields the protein CASSHGGTVGNTIYF.

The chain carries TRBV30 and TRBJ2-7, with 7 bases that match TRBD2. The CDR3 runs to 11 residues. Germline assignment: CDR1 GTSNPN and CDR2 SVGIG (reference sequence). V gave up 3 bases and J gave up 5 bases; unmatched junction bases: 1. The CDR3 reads CAWRAGNEQYF. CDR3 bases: TGTGCCTGGAGAGCGGGGAACGAGCAGTACTTC.

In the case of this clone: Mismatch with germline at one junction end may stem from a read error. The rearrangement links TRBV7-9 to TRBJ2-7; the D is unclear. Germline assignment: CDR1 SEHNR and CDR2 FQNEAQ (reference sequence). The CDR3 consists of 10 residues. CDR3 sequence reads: CASSSDEQYF. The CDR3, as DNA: TGTGCCAGCAGCTCCGACGAGCAGTACTTC.

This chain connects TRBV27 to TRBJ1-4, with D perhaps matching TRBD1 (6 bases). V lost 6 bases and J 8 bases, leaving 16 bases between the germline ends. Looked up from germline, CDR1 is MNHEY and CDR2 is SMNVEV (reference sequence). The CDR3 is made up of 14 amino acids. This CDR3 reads CASSFVTGAEKLFF. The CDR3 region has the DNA TGTGCCAGCAGCTTTGTGACAGGAGCGGAAAAACTGTTTTTT.

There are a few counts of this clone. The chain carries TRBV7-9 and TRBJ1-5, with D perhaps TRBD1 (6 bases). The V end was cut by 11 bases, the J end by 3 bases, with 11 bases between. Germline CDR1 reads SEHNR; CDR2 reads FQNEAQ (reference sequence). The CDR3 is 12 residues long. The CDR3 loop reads CAGGRDNQPQHF. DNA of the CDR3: TGTGCCGGGGGGCGGGACAATCAGCCCCAGCATTTT. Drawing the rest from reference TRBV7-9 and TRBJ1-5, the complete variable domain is DTGVSQNPRHKITKRGQNVTFRCDPISEHNRLYWYRQTLGQGPEFLTYFQNEAQLEKSRLLSDRFSAERPKGSFSTLEIQRTEQGDSAMYLCAGGRDNQPQHFGDGTRLSIL.

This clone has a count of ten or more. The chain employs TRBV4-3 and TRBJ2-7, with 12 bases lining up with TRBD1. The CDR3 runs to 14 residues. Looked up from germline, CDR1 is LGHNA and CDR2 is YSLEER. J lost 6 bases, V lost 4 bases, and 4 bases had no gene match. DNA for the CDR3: TGCGCCAGCAGCCTCGGGACAGGGGGCGGCGAGCAGTACTTC. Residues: CASSLGTGGGEQYF.